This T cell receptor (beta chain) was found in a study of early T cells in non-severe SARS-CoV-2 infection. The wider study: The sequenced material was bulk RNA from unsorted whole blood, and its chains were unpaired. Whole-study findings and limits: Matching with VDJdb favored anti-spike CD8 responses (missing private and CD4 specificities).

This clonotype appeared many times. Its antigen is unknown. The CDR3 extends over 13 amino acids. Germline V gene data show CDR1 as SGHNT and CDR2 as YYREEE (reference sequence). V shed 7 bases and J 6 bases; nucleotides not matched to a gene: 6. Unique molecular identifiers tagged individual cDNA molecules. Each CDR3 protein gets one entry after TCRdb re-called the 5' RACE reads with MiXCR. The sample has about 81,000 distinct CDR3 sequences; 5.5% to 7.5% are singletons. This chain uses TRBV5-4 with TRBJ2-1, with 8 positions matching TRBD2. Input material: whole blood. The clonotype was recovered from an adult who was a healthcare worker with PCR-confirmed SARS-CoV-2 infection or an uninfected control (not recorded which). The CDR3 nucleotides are TGTGCCAGCCGTAGACGGGGGGGCAATGAGCAGTTCTTC. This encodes CASRRRGGNEQFF.